This paragraph reports one TCR beta chain. CDR1 is SGHAT, CDR2 FQNNGV, per germline. CDR3 length: 15 residues. The V end lost 4 bases, the J end lost 1 base, and 11 bases lay between the germline ends. The data were produced by immunoSEQ multiplex PCR, yet TCRdb's version contains in-frame clones alone and is incomplete. There are approximately 300,000 clones in the sample; 75% to 90% occur only once, and 4.3% lies in the top ten. The data are from a study of blood T cell repertoires in COVID-19. Sequenced: PBMCs or T cells enriched from blood (not recorded which). This chain uses TRBV11-2 with TRBJ1-3; D may be TRBD1 (6 bases). The clonotype originates from a woman in her 30s who had recovered from COVID-19. This chain's CDR3 is CASSSDSTSGNTIYF. The CDR3 nucleotides are TGTGCCAGCAGCTCGGACAGCACATCTGGAAACACCATATATTTT.